Here is one T cell receptor beta chain with its context. Its antigen is not identified. This sample was included in a study of T cell repertoires in cytomegalovirus infection. TCRdb itself ran the reads through MiXCR, one entry per CDR3 protein. The sample gives about 480,000 distinct CDR3 sequences, roughly a third of which show up once; about a sixth is in the top ten. CDR1 is MGHRA and CDR2 is YSYEKL in the germline V gene. V shed 3 bases and J 7 bases; nucleotides not matched to a gene: 6. This CDR3 is 14 amino acids long. J is TRBJ1-2 and V is TRBV4-1; 9 bases are shared with TRBD1. This receptor was obtained from a human donor in good health (CMV status not recorded). Some clones in this sample may be carry-over from other donors' samples. The specimen was cultured PBMCs, collected from culture after CMV antigen stimulation. CDR3 DNA sequence: TGCGCCAGCAGCCAGGCGACAGGGGGACGTGGCTACACCTTC. Residues: CASSQATGGRGYTF.